The 14 T cell receptor beta chains below all came from one sample that was sequenced in a study of T cells in Graves' hyperthyroidism and ophthalmopathy. The investigators amplified TCR beta CDR3 regions from RNA transcripts. The HTBI primer set served for first-round RT-PCR of the TCR CDR3. Using its own MiXCR run on the multiplex PCR reads, TCRdb lists one record per CDR3 protein. The sample includes about 680,000 distinct CDR3 sequences, roughly 32% of them seen just once. The sample taken for sequencing was blood. All receptors come from a woman in her forties with Graves' hyperthyroidism.

This clonotype turned up a few times. The rearrangement joins TRBV19 to TRBJ1-1; D might be TRBD1 (5 bases). Between the trimmed V and J ends, which lost 0 bases and 4 bases, there was a span of 21 bases. Germline loops: CDR1 LNHDA, CDR2 SQIVND (reference sequence). There are 18 residues in the CDR3. This chain's CDR3 is CASSIDGADGDRRTEAFF. The DNA of the CDR3 is TGTGCCAGTAGTATAGATGGGGCTGACGGCGACCGTCGCACTGAAGCTTTCTTT.

A few counts support this clonotype. One end of the junction does not line up with germline, which may come from a read error. The chain couples TRBV12-3 or TRBV12-4 to TRBJ2-5, with D uncertain. CDR3 length equals 13 residues. The CDR3 nucleotides read TGTGCCAGCAGTTTCCATGAAGGTATAGGAAGTCACTTC. It is translated as CASSFHEGIGSHF.

Details on this clonotype: A read error may be the cause here, since a much bigger clone is one base away. The chain combines TRBV2 with TRBJ1-4; the D is unclear. The CDR3 runs to 12 residues. The germline CDR1 and CDR2 sequences are SNHLY and FYNNEI. Trimming removed 8 bases from V and 7 bases from J, with 11 bases in between. CDR3 in amino acids: CASSALGEKLFF. CDR3 DNA sequence: TGTGCCAGCTCGGCACTGGGTGAAAAACTGTTTTTT. Full variable domain (remainder filled in from reference TRBV2 and TRBJ1-4): EPEVTQTPSHQVTQMGQEVILRCVPISNHLYFYWYRQILGQKVEFLVSFYNNEISEKSEIFDDQFSVERPDGSNFTLKIRSTKLEDSAMYFCASSALGEKLFFGSGTQLSVL.

The chain couples TRBV7-2 to TRBJ2-5; TRBD1 matches at 9 bases. This CDR3 is 14 amino acids long. Unmatched junction bases numbered 8, after V lost 5 bases and J lost 7 bases. Germline CDR1 reads SGHTA; CDR2 reads FQGNSA. CDR3 sequence reads: CASSDGQGRGTQYF. DNA of the CDR3: TGTGCCAGCAGCGACGGACAGGGGAGGGGGACCCAGTACTTC. Filled out from reference TRBV7-2 and TRBJ2-5, the complete variable domain reads GAGVSQSPSNKVTEKGKDVELRCDPISGHTALYWYRQSLGQGLEFLIYFQGNSAPDKSGLPSDRFSAERTGGSVSTLTIQRTQQEDSAVYLCASSDGQGRGTQYFGPGTRLLVL.

This clonotype occurred a few times. The rearrangement joins TRBV5-6 to TRBJ2-5; tentatively, D is TRBD1 or TRBD2 (5 bases each). This CDR3 is built from 16 residues. V was shortened by 1 base and J by 2 bases, with 15 bases between the two germline ends. The germline V gene has CDR1 SGHDT and CDR2 YYEEEE. The CDR3: CASSLPGTNLQETQYF. Written as DNA, the CDR3 is TGTGCCAGCAGCTTGCCCGGGACCAACCTACAAGAGACCCAGTACTTC. Together with reference TRBV5-6 and TRBJ2-5, the CDR3 gives the full variable domain: DAGVTQSPTHLIKTRGQQVTLRCSPKSGHDTVSWYQQALGQGPQFIFQYYEEEERQRGNFPDRFSGHQFPNYSSELNVNALLLGDSALYLCASSLPGTNLQETQYFGPGTRLLVL.

This clonotype was counted ten times or more. The chain employs TRBV19 and TRBJ1-5; 9 bases match TRBD1. Germline CDR1 and CDR2: LNHDA and SQIVND (reference sequence). There are 15 residues in the CDR3. V was clipped by 5 bases and J by 7 bases; unmatched bases: 9. CDR3 region: CASSFSQGAKQPQHF. The CDR3 DNA sequence: TGTGCCAGTAGTTTCTCACAGGGGGCTAAGCAGCCCCAGCATTTT.

This clonotype was counted many times. The V gene is TRBV29-1, the J gene TRBJ2-7; 10 bases align to TRBD2. The CDR3 loop spans 13 amino acids. The J segment lost 11 bases and the V segment lost 5 bases, leaving 12 bases of the junction unmatched. The germline gives CDR1 SQVTM, CDR2 ANQGSEA. The CDR3 sequence is CSVKLAGQVQEYF. The DNA for the CDR3 is TGCAGCGTTAAACTAGCGGGACAAGTCCAAGAGTACTTC.

This clonotype was observed many times. The gene calls are TRBV2 and TRBJ2-5; tentatively, D is TRBD2 (5 bases). The ends were cut back, 3 bases at V and 4 bases at J, with 12 bases in the middle. Germline CDR1 reads SNHLY; CDR2 reads FYNNEI. This CDR3 contains 14 residues. Here the CDR3 DNA reads TGTGCCAGCAGTGACTCCTCCGGGGTAGAGACCCAGTACTTC. Its translation is CASSDSSGVETQYF. The variable domain in full, completed from reference TRBV2 and TRBJ2-5, reads EPEVTQTPSHQVTQMGQEVILRCVPISNHLYFYWYRQILGQKVEFLVSFYNNEISEKSEIFDDQFSVERPDGSNFTLKIRSTKLEDSAMYFCASSDSSGVETQYFGPGTRLLVL.

The chain employs TRBV5-6 and TRBJ1-2, with D uncertain. Germline assignment: CDR1 SGHDT and CDR2 YYEEEE. The V end was cut by 0 bases, the J end by 4 bases, with 10 bases between. The CDR3 is 14 amino acids. This CDR3 reads CASSLEGFFYGYTF. The CDR3 DNA reads TGTGCCAGCAGCTTGGAAGGGTTCTTCTATGGCTACACCTTC.

The J gene is TRBJ1-6, the V gene TRBV20-1; the match to TRBD1 covers 7 bases. The junction had 6 bases not matched to a gene; V was cut back by 3 bases and J by 7 bases. The CDR3 is 14 amino acids. In germline, CDR1 is DFQATT, CDR2 SNEGSKA (reference sequence). Here the CDR3 DNA reads TGCAGTGCTAGCCGTACAGGGGTCAATTCACCCCTCCACTTT. Residues: CSASRTGVNSPLHF.

CDR3: CASSQDRTGLSATNEKLFF. In DNA, the CDR3 is TGTGCCAGCAGCCAAGACCGGACAGGCTTAAGCGCAACTAATGAAAAACTGTTTTTT. The genes are TRBV7-9 and TRBJ1-4; TRBD1 matches 7 bases. V gave up 5 bases and J gave up 0 bases; unmatched junction bases: 15. This CDR3 has 19 amino acids. CDR1 and CDR2 (germline): SEHNR, FQNEAQ (reference sequence).

A word on this clonotype: No DNA is shown, since the ends of the CDR3 on it are uncertain; the CDR3 is the one TCRdb lists. This chain uses TRBV2 with TRBJ2-7. In germline, CDR1 is SNHLY, CDR2 FYNNEI. The CDR3 region is 20 residues in length, termini included. CDR3 amino acids: CASSFYICSAKRFYGNEQYF.

This chain joins TRBV7-2 and TRBJ1-4; D remains unclear. V was cut by 4 bases and J by 8 bases, with 11 bases left in between. The CDR3 is made up of 13 amino acids. CDR1 is SGHTA, CDR2 FQGNSA, per germline. In nucleotides, the CDR3 is TGTGCCAGCAGCTCCCGGACCGAGGAAAAACTGTTTTTT. Amino acid sequence: CASSSRTEEKLFF.

Regarding this clonotype: Germline is not matched at one junction end, which may reflect a read error. This chain connects TRBV7-7 to TRBJ2-2; 14 positions agree with TRBD2. CDR3 length: 14 amino acids. From germline, CDR1 is SSHAT and CDR2 FNYEAQ (reference sequence). CDR3 sequence: CASSGGLAGVELFF. CDR3 sequence (DNA): TGTGCTAGCAGCGGGGGACTAGCGGGAGTGGAGCTGTTTTTT.